The 18 T cell receptor beta chains below all came from one sample that was sequenced in a study of cytomegalovirus exposure and HLA in healthy donors. PCR amplification relied on 60 Vbeta primers (plus 13 Jbeta primers). Clones were read by immunoSEQ multiplex PCR, and TCRdb kept only the in-frame ones, dropping some. The repertoire holds some 190,000 clones, with more than 80% as singletons. The sample was PBMCs. These receptors all stem from a male donor in good health and CMV-seronegative.

This chain connects TRBV14 to TRBJ2-7; 8 bases are shared with TRBD1. The CDR3 is made up of 16 amino acids. Germline V gene sequence: CDR1 SGHDN, CDR2 FVKESK. V gave up 0 bases and J gave up 4 bases; unmatched junction bases: 8. This chain's CDR3 is CASSQERGQDRYEQYF. The DNA of the CDR3 is TGTGCCAGCAGCCAAGAACGGGGACAGGATCGGTACGAGCAGTACTTC.

This chain uses TRBV15 with TRBJ2-3, with D possibly being TRBD1 (6 bases). Per the germline V gene, CDR1 is LNHNV and CDR2 is YYDKDF (reference sequence). V dropped 5 bases and J dropped 2 bases, with 17 bases sitting between them. The CDR3 contains 16 residues. The CDR3 loop reads CATSQGRTPSTDTQYF. CDR3 nucleotide sequence: TGTGCCACCAGCCAGGGGCGAACACCCTCCACAGATACGCAGTATTTT.

The rearrangement joins TRBV19 to TRBJ2-5, with a possible D match to TRBD1 (5 bases). V was cut by 6 bases and J by 4 bases, with 18 bases left in between. Germline-derived CDR1 and CDR2 are LNHDA and SQIVND (reference sequence). The CDR3 extends over 15 amino acids. CDR3 nucleotides: TGTGCCAGTAGCCCGCTGGGTGCAGGGCCAGAGACCCAGTACTTC. It translates to CASSPLGAGPETQYF.

The genes are TRBV12-5 and TRBJ2-7, with 9 nucleotides matching TRBD1. This CDR3 has 15 residues. Germline V CDR1 and CDR2: LGHNT, FRNRAP. V trimming: 6 bases; J trimming: 4 bases; junction bases outside the gene matches: 10. In nucleotides, the CDR3 is TGTGCTAGTGGCGACGGGACAGGGAAAGGGTACGAGCAGTACTTC. Translated: CASGDGTGKGYEQYF.

This chain uses TRBV7-2 with TRBJ2-7, with unresolved D. CDR3 length equals 12 residues. CDR1 and CDR2 from the germline V gene are SGHTA and FQGNSA. Trimming removed 5 bases at V and 5 bases at J, with 10 bases between. Here the CDR3 reads CASSPVPNEQYF. The CDR3 DNA sequence: TGTGCCAGCAGCCCGGTGCCAAACGAGCAGTACTTC. Based on the CDR3 plus reference TRBV7-2 and TRBJ2-7, the full variable domain is GAGVSQSPSNKVTEKGKDVELRCDPISGHTALYWYRQSLGQGLEFLIYFQGNSAPDKSGLPSDRFSAERTGGSVSTLTIQRTQQEDSAVYLCASSPVPNEQYFGPGTRLTVT.

This chain uses TRBV6-5 with TRBJ2-3, with D possibly TRBD2 on 5 matching bases. CDR1 and CDR2 from the germline V gene are MNHEY and SVGAGI. Trimming left V 2 bases short and J 1 base short, with 10 bases between. The CDR3 length is 15 residues. The CDR3: CASSYGGAGTDTQYF. The CDR3 DNA is TGTGCCAGCAGTTACGGAGGCGCCGGCACAGATACGCAGTATTTT.

J is TRBJ1-1 and V is TRBV7-9; possibly TRBD1 for D (6 bases). Germline V gene data show CDR1 as SEHNR and CDR2 as FQNEAQ (reference sequence). V lost 1 base and J lost 4, with 13 bases in between. This CDR3 has 15 amino acids. As DNA, the CDR3 is TGTGCCAGCAGCTTAGACGGAACAGGGCTCACTGAAGCTTTCTTT. Translated: CASSLDGTGLTEAFF.

As concerns this clone: At one of its ends the junction is not consistent with the germline gene, which may arise from a read error. This chain joins TRBV7-9 and TRBJ1-2, with 10 bases aligning to TRBD1. The CDR3 consists of 15 residues. Germline CDR1 is SEHNR and CDR2 is FQNEAQ (reference sequence). The CDR3 is CASSRNRDRGSGYPF. The CDR3 region has the DNA TGTGCCAGCAGCCGGAACCGGGACAGGGGCAGTGGCTACCCCTTC. The full variable domain, its missing parts supplied by reference TRBV7-9 and TRBJ1-2, is DTGVSQNPRHKITKRGQNVTFRCDPISEHNRLYWYRQTLGQGPEFLTYFQNEAQLEKSRLLSDRFSAERPKGSFSTLEIQRTEQGDSAMYLCASSRNRDRGSGYPFGSGTRLTVV.

Only one count was recorded for this clone. This rearrangement joins TRBV4-3 to TRBJ2-1; 10 nucleotides align to TRBD2. In germline, CDR1 is LGHNA, CDR2 YSLEER. V lost 0 bases and J lost 2; bases outside the gene matches: 4. The CDR3 is 17 amino acids. CDR3 sequence: CASSQDRLAGAYNEQFF. The CDR3, as DNA: TGCGCCAGCAGCCAAGATCGCCTAGCGGGAGCCTACAATGAGCAGTTCTTC.

The V call is TRBV28, the J call TRBJ2-1, with 9 bases fitting TRBD2. The CDR3 runs 18 residues. With 3 bases clipped from V and 1 base from J, the junction kept 10 bases outside the gene matches. The germline V gene has CDR1 MDHEN and CDR2 SYDVKM. The DNA of the CDR3 is TGTGCCAGCAGTTTGTTCCCGGGACTAGCCCTATCCTACAATGAGCAGTTCTTC. It encodes CASSLFPGLALSYNEQFF. Filled out from reference TRBV28 and TRBJ2-1, the complete variable domain reads DVKVTQSSRYLVKRTGEKVFLECVQDMDHENMFWYRQDPGLGLRLIYFSYDVKMKEKGDIPEGYSVSREKKERFSLILESASTNQTSMYLCASSLFPGLALSYNEQFFGPGTRLTVL.

J is TRBJ2-5 and V is TRBV5-4, with a tentative D call TRBD2 (7 bases). Trimming stripped 4 bases from V and 2 bases from J, with 21 bases between. This CDR3 has 17 amino acids. The germline V gene encodes CDR1 SGHNT and CDR2 YYREEE (reference sequence). CDR3 in DNA: TGTGCCAGCAGCCCTGGTTGGGGCGGGGGACAACAAGAGACCCAGTACTTC. Its protein is CASSPGWGGGQQETQYF.

The CDR3 region has the DNA TGTGCCAGCAGTTACGCAGGCACCAGGGAGCAGTACTTC. Protein product: CASSYAGTREQYF. The chain recombines TRBV6-5 with TRBJ2-7; unclear D gene. Germline assignment: CDR1 MNHEY and CDR2 SVGAGI. V was cut by 2 bases and J by 7 bases, with 12 bases left in between. The CDR3 runs 13 residues.

The chain has TRBV6-6 and TRBJ1-4, with TRBD1 matching 9 bases. CDR3 length equals 14 residues. Per the germline V gene, CDR1 is MNHNY and CDR2 is SVGAGI (reference sequence). The V gene end was trimmed by 6 bases and the J gene end by 5 bases; junction bases not matched to a gene: 4. Here the CDR3 DNA reads TGTGCCAGCAGGACCGGGACAGGGAATGAAAAACTGTTTTTT. Translating gives CASRTGTGNEKLFF.

This clone was observed a handful of times. This chain joins TRBV28 and TRBJ2-3; 7 bases line up with TRBD1. Trimming took 3 bases from V and 0 from J; bases not matched to a gene: 3. CDR3 size: 15 residues. Germline-derived CDR1 and CDR2 are MDHEN and SYDVKM. The CDR3 sequence is CASSFTGDSTDTQYF. The CDR3 nucleotides are TGTGCCAGCAGTTTCACAGGGGATAGCACAGATACGCAGTATTTT.

The rearrangement uses TRBV6-1 and TRBJ2-7, with TRBD1 identical over 9 bases. Unmatched junction bases numbered 9, after V lost 4 bases and J lost 5 bases. Germline lookup yields CDR1 MNHNS and CDR2 SASEGT. CDR3 length: 15 amino acids. CDR3 bases: TGTGCCAGCAGTGCAAACCGGGACAGGGTTAACGAGCAGTACTTC. Protein product: CASSANRDRVNEQYF.

J is TRBJ2-2 and V is TRBV7-9; 8 bases are a match to TRBD1. The CDR3 has 18 amino acids. Germline CDR1 reads SEHNR; CDR2 reads FQNEAQ (reference sequence). The ends lost 5 bases at V and 7 bases at J; junction bases unmatched: 18. Here the CDR3 reads CASSLAKMTGVHIGELFF. The CDR3 nucleotides read TGTGCCAGCAGCCTGGCTAAGATGACAGGGGTGCATATCGGGGAGCTGTTTTTT.

The CDR3 protein is CSVELGHQKSYEQYF. Here the CDR3 DNA reads TGCAGCGTTGAATTGGGCCACCAGAAATCCTACGAGCAGTACTTC. The chain carries TRBV29-1 and TRBJ2-5; D ambiguous. The end of the DNA is better explained by TRBJ2-7, so the J call may be wrong. The CDR3 has 15 amino acids. CDR1 SQVTM and CDR2 ANQGSEA come from the germline V gene.

The V and J genes are TRBV7-6 and TRBJ2-7, with D maybe TRBD2 (5 bases). The CDR3 sequence is 15 residues long. Trimming shortened V by 5 bases and J by 0 bases, and 14 bases separated the two germline ends. Germline CDR1 reads SGHVS; CDR2 reads FNYEAQ. The CDR3 nucleotides read TGTGCCAGCAGCCTCGGGTGGAGCGGCTCCTACGAGCAGTACTTC. It codes for CASSLGWSGSYEQYF.